This TCR beta chain comes out of a study of shared clonotypes between healthy human individuals. CDR1 is SGHNT and CDR2 is YYREEE in the germline V gene (reference sequence). Trimming cost V 4 bases and J 4 bases, with 5 bases left between them. The CDR3 covers 11 residues. Sorted-subset replicate PCR reactions contained roughly 200 ng DNA, corresponding to tens of thousands of T cell genomes. In the authors' workflow: With immunoSEQ giving junction-only sequences and no quality scores, filtering differed. Clones were read by immunoSEQ multiplex PCR, and TCRdb kept only the in-frame ones, dropping some. V, J and clone size derive from that table, while D and trimming were established from the DNA sequence. The sample includes some 2,500,000 clones, 85% to 95% of them seen just once.

The receptor was isolated from a young man in good health. Some clones in this sample may be carry-over from other donors' samples. The chain combines TRBV5-4 with TRBJ2-5; the D is unclear. Sequencing was carried out using naive CD4+ T cells from PBMCs. Regarding subset: CD45RA+ positively selected. DNA of the CDR3: TGTGCCAGCAGCCGGCGAGAGACCCAGTACTTC. Protein product: CASSRRETQYF. The full variable domain, its missing parts supplied by reference TRBV5-4 and TRBJ2-5, is ETGVTQSPTHLIKTRGQQVTLRCSSQSGHNTVSWYQQALGQGPQFIFQYYREEENGRGNFPPRFSGLQFPNYSSELNVNALELDDSALYLCASSRRETQYFGPGTRLLVL.